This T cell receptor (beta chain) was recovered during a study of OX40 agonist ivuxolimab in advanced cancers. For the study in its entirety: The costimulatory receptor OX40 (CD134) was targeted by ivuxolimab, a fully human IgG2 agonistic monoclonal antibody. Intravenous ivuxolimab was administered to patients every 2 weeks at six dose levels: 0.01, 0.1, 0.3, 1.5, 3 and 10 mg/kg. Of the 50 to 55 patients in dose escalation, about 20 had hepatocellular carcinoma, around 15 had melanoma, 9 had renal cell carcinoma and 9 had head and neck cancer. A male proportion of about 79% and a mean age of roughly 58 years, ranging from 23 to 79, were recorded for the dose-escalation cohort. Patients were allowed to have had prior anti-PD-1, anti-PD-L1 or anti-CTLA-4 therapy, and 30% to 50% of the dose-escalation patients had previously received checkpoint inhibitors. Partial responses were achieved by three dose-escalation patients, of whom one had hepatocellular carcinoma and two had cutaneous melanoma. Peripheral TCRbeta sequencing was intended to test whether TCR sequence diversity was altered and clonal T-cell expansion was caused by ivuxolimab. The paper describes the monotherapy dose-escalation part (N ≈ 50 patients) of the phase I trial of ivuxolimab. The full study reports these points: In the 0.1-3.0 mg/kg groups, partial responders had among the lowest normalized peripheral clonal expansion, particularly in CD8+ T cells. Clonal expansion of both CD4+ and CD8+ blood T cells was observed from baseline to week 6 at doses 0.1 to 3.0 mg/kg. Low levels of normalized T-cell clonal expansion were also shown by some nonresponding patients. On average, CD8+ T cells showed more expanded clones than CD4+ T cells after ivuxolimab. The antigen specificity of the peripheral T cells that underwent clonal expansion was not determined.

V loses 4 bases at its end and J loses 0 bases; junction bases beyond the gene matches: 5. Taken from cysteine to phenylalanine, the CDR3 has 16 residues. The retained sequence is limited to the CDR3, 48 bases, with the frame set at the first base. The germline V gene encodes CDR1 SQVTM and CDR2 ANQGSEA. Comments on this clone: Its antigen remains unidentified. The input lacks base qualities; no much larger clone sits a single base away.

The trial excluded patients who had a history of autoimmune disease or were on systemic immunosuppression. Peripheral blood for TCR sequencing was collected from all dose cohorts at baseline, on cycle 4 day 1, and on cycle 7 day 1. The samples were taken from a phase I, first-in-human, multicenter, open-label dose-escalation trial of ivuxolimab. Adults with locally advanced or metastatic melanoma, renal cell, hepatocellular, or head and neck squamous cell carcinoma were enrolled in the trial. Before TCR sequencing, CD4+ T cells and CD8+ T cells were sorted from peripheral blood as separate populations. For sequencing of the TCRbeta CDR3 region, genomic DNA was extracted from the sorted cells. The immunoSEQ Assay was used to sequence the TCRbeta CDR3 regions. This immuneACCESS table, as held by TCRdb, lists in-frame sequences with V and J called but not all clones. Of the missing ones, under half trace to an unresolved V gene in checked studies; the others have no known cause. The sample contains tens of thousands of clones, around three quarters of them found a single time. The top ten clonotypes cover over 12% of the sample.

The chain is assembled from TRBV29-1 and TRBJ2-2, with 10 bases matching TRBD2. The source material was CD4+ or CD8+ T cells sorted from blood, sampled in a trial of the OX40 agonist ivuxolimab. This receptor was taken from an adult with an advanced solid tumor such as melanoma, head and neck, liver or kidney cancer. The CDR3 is CSVALAGAANTGELFF. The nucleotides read TGCAGCGTTGCCCTAGCGGGGGCCGCGAACACCGGGGAGCTGTTTTTT.